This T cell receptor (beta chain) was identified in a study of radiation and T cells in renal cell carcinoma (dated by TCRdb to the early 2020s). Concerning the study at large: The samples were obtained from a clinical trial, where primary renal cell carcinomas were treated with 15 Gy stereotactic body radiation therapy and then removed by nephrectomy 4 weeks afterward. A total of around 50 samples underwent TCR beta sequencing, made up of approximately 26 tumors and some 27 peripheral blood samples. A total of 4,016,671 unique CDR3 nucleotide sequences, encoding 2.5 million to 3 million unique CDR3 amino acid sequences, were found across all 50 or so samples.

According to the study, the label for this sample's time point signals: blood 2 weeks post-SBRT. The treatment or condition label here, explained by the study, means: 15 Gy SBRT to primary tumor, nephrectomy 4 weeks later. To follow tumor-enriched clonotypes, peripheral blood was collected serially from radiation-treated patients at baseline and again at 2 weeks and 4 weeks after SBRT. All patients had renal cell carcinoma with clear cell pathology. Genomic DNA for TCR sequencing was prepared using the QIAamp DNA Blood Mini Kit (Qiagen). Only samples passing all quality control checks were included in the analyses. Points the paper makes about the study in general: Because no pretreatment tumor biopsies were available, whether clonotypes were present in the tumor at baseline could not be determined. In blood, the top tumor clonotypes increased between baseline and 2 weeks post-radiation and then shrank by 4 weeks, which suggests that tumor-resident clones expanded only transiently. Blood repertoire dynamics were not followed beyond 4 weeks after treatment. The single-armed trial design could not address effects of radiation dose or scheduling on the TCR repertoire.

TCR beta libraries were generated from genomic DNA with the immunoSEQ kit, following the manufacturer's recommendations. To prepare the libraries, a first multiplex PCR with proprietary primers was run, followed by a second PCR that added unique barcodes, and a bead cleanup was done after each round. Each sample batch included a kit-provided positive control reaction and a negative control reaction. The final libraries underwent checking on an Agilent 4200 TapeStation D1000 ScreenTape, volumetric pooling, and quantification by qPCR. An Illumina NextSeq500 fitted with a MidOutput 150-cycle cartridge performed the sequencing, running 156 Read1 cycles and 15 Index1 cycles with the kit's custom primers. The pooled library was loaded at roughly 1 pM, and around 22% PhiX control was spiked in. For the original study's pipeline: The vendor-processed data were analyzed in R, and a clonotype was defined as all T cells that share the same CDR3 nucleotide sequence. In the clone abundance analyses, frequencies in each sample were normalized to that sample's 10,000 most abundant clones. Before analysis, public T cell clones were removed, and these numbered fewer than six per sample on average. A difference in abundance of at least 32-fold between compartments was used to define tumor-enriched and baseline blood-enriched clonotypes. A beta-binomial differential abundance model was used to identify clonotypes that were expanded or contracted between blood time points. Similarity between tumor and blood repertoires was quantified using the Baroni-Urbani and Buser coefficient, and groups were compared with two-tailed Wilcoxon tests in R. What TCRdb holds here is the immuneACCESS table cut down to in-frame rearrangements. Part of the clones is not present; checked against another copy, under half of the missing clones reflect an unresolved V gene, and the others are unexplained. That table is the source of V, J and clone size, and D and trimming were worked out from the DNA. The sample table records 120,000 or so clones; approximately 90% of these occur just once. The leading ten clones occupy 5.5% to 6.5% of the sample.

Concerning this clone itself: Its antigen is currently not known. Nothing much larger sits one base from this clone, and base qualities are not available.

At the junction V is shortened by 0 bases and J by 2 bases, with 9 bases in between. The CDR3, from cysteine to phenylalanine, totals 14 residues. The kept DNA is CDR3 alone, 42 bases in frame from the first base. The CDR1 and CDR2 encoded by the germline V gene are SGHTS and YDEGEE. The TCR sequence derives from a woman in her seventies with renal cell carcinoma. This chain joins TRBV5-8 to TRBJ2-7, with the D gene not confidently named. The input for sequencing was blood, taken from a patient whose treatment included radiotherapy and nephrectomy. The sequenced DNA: TGTGCCAGCAGCTTGGGTAAGGGAACCTACGAGCAGTACTTC. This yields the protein CASSLGKGTYEQYF.